This T cell receptor beta chain was found in a study of shared T cell receptors in the human thymus. This CDR3 has 19 residues. V lost 1 base and J 1 base, leaving 22 bases between the germline ends. Germline V gene sequence: CDR1 SGHVT, CDR2 SQSDAQ. The table came from immunoSEQ multiplex PCR; TCRdb's copy has only in-frame clones and leaves some out. This table holds 600,000 to 900,000 clones, roughly 85% found once. This sample was shared with a second study, whose subject was human thymus T cells. That paper adds: Biased V and J segment usage appeared in thymus and peripheral blood.

This chain uses TRBV7-4 with TRBJ1-2; a possible D gene is TRBD1 (5 bases). The source of this sequence is a girl under two years old with a congenital heart defect. Material: thymocytes. The CDR3 region has the DNA TGTGCCAGCAGCTTAGAGGGGAAGGGTAGGGATCCCCATAACTATGGCTACACCTTC. Its translation is CASSLEGKGRDPHNYGYTF.